This T cell receptor beta chain was obtained from a study of T cell clonotyping in hematopoietic cell transplantation. Findings and caveats of the study: Cells were unsorted, so CD4 and CD8 contributions were not separated. Pathologically expanded recipient clonotypes increased progressively from day 30 to day 180 as diversity fell.

CDR3 length: 14 amino acids. Germline CDR1 reads GTSNPN; CDR2 reads SVGIG (reference sequence). V lost 4 bases to trimming and J lost 8 bases; unmatched junction nucleotides: 12. Sequenced by immunoSEQ multiplex PCR; TCRdb stores in-frame clones only, minus some. The data show roughly 40,000 clones, 94% seen once. With regard to this clone: No antigen is known for it.

This TCR was recovered from a woman aged 45-59 years in good health. Some clones in this sample may be carry-over from other donors' samples. The specimen sequenced was peripheral blood mononuclear cells. This chain uses TRBV30 with TRBJ1-2; 8 bases are shared with TRBD1. In nucleotides, the CDR3 is TGTGCCTGGATTCGGCAGGGGGCGTTTGGCGGCTACACCTTC. Its protein is CAWIRQGAFGGYTF.